The entry that follows covers one T cell receptor beta chain sequence. What it recognizes is unknown. The protocol was immunoSEQ multiplex PCR, while the TCRdb copy is restricted to in-frame clones and leaves out a portion. This table holds nearly 70,000 clones, just over 90% found once. Before the COVID-19 pandemic, during about 2011-2019, CD4+ T cells were taken from unexposed donors. This record comes from a study of CD4 T cells in relation to SARS-CoV-2 and coronaviruses. Notes on the study in general: Around 62% of donors had memory CD4+ clonotypes crossrecognizing SARS-CoV-2 and common cold coronavirus spike.

The trim removed 3 bases at V and 8 bases at J, leaving 11 bases unmatched. The germline V gene encodes CDR1 SGDLS and CDR2 YYNGEE. The CDR3 has 15 residues. Sequencing was performed on naive CD4+ T cells from PBMCs. Subset specified: naive CD4+ T cells isolated by negative enrichment. The chain recombines TRBV9 with TRBJ1-2, with 9 bases matching TRBD1. This clonotype originated in a human donor in good health. As DNA, the CDR3 is TGTGCCAGCAGCGCCACAGGGGGCCGGGGGTCGGGCTACACCTTC. Translated, it gives CASSATGGRGSGYTF.